The 26 T cell receptor beta chains below all came from one sample that was sequenced in a study of shared clonotypes between healthy human individuals. Here immunoSEQ multiplex PCR was the method, and the copy in TCRdb shows in-frame clones only, minus some. The table includes around 1.9 million clones, approximately 94% detected once. Only CD45RO-negative cells positively selected for CCR7 counted as naive CD8 cells, so terminally differentiated effector memory CD45RA+ cells were excluded. Source material: naive CD8+ T cells from PBMCs. These receptors all come from a man between 18 and 29 years old in good health. Some clones in this sample may be carry-over from other donors' samples.

This rearrangement joins TRBV19 to TRBJ2-3, with 14 bases fitting TRBD2. Germline CDR1 and CDR2: LNHDA and SQIVND (reference sequence). The CDR3 runs 17 residues. V was pared by 5 bases and J by 5 bases, with 9 bases of the junction left unmatched. CDR3 sequence (DNA): TGTGCCAGTAGTCCGATAGGACTAGCGGGAGGAGGAGATACGCAGTATTTT. Its translation is CASSPIGLAGGGDTQYF.

Comment on this clone: Different DNA sequences within this sample yield the same CDR3. The rearrangement links TRBV10-2 to TRBJ2-7; 8 positions agree with TRBD1. CDR3 length: 13 amino acids. Looked up from germline, CDR1 is WSHSY and CDR2 is SAAADI. J gave up 3 bases and V 3 bases, and 1 base lay outside the gene matches. The CDR3 here is CASSEGQGYEQYF. The CDR3 nucleotides are TGCGCCAGCAGTGAAGGACAGGGCTACGAGCAGTACTTC.

This clone has just one count. Other DNA sequences of this sample code for an identical CDR3. The genes are TRBV9 and TRBJ1-3; maybe TRBD1 (5 bases). The germline V gene encodes CDR1 SGDLS and CDR2 YYNGEE. V lost 0 bases to trimming and J lost 7 bases, with 5 bases between them. The CDR3 covers 12 residues. The CDR3 is CASSVGGNTIYF. Here the CDR3 DNA reads TGTGCCAGCAGCGTAGGGGGGAACACCATATATTTT. Looking up the rest from reference TRBV9 and TRBJ1-3 gives the full variable domain: DSGVTQTPKHLITATGQRVTLRCSPRSGDLSVYWYQQSLDQGLQFLIQYYNGEERAKGNILERFSAQQFPDLHSELNLSSLELGDSALYFCASSVGGNTIYFGEGSWLTVV.

V is TRBV6-5 and J is TRBJ1-2, with 7 bases aligning to TRBD1. The V gene's germline CDR1 is MNHEY and CDR2 SVGAGI. The CDR3 is 13 residues long. J was trimmed by 7 bases and V by 8 bases; bases with no gene match: 10. The CDR3 here is CASSSGQSIGYTF. In DNA form, the CDR3 reads TGTGCCAGCTCTTCGGGACAGTCGATTGGCTACACCTTC.

The chain employs TRBV7-8 and TRBJ2-7; TRBD2 matches 14 bases. Germline CDR1 and CDR2: SGHVS and FQNEAQ. V lost 5 bases, J lost 4 bases, and 7 bases stayed unmatched. There are 16 residues in the CDR3. CDR3: CASSPGLAGVGYEQYF. The CDR3 region has the DNA TGTGCCAGCAGCCCGGGACTAGCGGGAGTCGGATACGAGCAGTACTTC. The complete variable domain, with remaining parts taken from reference TRBV7-8 and TRBJ2-7, reads GAGVSQSPRYKVAKRGQDVALRCDPISGHVSLFWYQQALGQGPEFLTYFQNEAQLDKSGLPSDRFFAERPEGSVSTLKIQRTQQEDSAVYLCASSPGLAGVGYEQYFGPGTRLTVT.

The chain's CDR3 is CASSVARSVYNEQFF. The CDR3 DNA reads TGTGCCAGCAGCGTGGCCCGATCGGTATACAATGAGCAGTTCTTC. V usage is TRBV7-9 and J usage is TRBJ2-1; D is unresolved. Germline loops: CDR1 SEHNR, CDR2 FQNEAQ (reference sequence). The ends were cut back, 5 bases at V and 4 bases at J, with 15 bases in the middle. The CDR3 is made up of 15 amino acids.

This chain uses TRBV19 with TRBJ1-2; D gene uncertain. The CDR3 sequence is 13 residues long. With 5 bases removed from V and 6 bases from J, the gap between germline ends came to 13 bases. The germline V gene has CDR1 LNHDA and CDR2 SQIVND (reference sequence). CDR3 residues: CASSPHHGDGYTF. The CDR3 DNA follows: TGTGCCAGTAGTCCCCATCATGGTGATGGCTACACCTTC.

The rearrangement links TRBV19 to TRBJ2-7; 7 nucleotides agree with TRBD1. Germline CDR1 reads LNHDA; CDR2 reads SQIVND (reference sequence). The CDR3 length is 12 residues. Trimming took 10 bases from V and 4 from J; bases not matched to a gene: 7. The CDR3 is CATRDSVYEQYF. The CDR3 nucleotides are TGTGCCACCCGGGACAGCGTTTACGAGCAGTACTTC.

The chain couples TRBV7-9 to TRBJ2-7; 9 nucleotides line up with TRBD1. The germline CDR1 and CDR2 sequences are SEHNR and FQNEAQ (reference sequence). The CDR3 has 15 residues. V shed 4 bases and J 1 base; nucleotides not matched to a gene: 5. The CDR3 DNA reads as TGTGCCAGCAGCTCGAACAGGGGGCCATCCTACGAGCAGTACTTC. This sequence encodes CASSSNRGPSYEQYF.

V is TRBV25-1 and J is TRBJ1-2; possibly TRBD1 for D (6 bases). The CDR3 loop spans 15 amino acids. V shed 2 bases and J shed 13 bases, with 23 bases lying between them. Germline V gives CDR1 MGHDK, CDR2 SYGVNS. Here the CDR3 reads CASSELGRTADLLTF. CDR3 DNA: TGTGCCAGCAGTGAACTGGGGAGGACAGCGGACCTGCTCACCTTC.

The rearrangement uses TRBV2 and TRBJ2-1; 8 bases match TRBD2. This CDR3 region has 16 residues. CDR1 and CDR2 from the germline V gene are SNHLY and FYNNEI. The V and J ends lost 9 bases and 7 bases, in that order; junction bases with no gene match: 17. The CDR3 protein is CASPTSENPGGNEQFF. CDR3 bases: TGTGCCAGTCCGACTAGCGAGAACCCCGGGGGGAATGAGCAGTTCTTC.

V gene TRBV7-9 combines with J gene TRBJ2-1; tentative D call: TRBD1 (5 bases). Germline CDR1 and CDR2: SEHNR and FQNEAQ (reference sequence). Trimming shortened V by 2 bases and J by 14 bases, and 19 bases separated the two germline ends. The CDR3 runs to 14 residues. The CDR3 bases are TGTGCCAGCAGCTTAAGGGCTGAGGCAGGGTCAAAGTTCTTC. Translating gives CASSLRAEAGSKFF.

This chain links TRBV7-3 with TRBJ2-1; TRBD2 aligns across 11 bases. Germline CDR1 reads SGHTA; CDR2 reads FQGTGA. The CDR3 runs to 15 residues. Trimming at V came to 4 bases and at J to 4 bases, leaving 3 bases not matched to a gene. The CDR3: CASSSRLAGYNEQFF. For the CDR3, the DNA is TGTGCCAGCAGCTCTAGACTAGCGGGATACAATGAGCAGTTCTTC.

This clone was counted a single time. The genes are TRBV15 and TRBJ2-5, with a tentative D call TRBD1 (5 bases). The CDR3 totals 15 residues. Trimming removed 4 bases at V and 2 bases at J, with 14 bases between. Germline CDR1 reads LNHNV; CDR2 reads YYDKDF (reference sequence). In DNA form, the CDR3 reads TGTGCCACCAGCATAGTTGGACACCGACAAGAGACCCAGTACTTC. This sequence encodes CATSIVGHRQETQYF.

This chain uses TRBV6-1 with TRBJ1-1, with D unclear. The germline gives CDR1 MNHNS, CDR2 SASEGT. The CDR3 is 15 amino acids. V shed 1 base and J shed 0 bases, with 9 bases lying between them. CDR3 sequence reads: CASSEEWALNTEAFF. The DNA of the CDR3 is TGTGCCAGCAGTGAAGAGTGGGCTCTGAACACTGAAGCTTTCTTT.

V gene TRBV27 combines with J gene TRBJ2-1; 12 bases are a match to TRBD2. V gave up 5 bases and J gave up 1 base; unmatched junction bases: 3. Looked up from germline, CDR1 is MNHEY and CDR2 is SMNVEV (reference sequence). The CDR3 covers 16 residues. CDR3 in amino acids: CASSPLAGGSYNEQFF. The CDR3 nucleotides are TGTGCCAGCAGTCCACTAGCGGGAGGATCCTACAATGAGCAGTTCTTC.

J is TRBJ2-5 and V is TRBV27, with 11 bases that match TRBD1. The CDR3 has 15 residues. V was pared by 0 bases and J by 5 bases, with 2 bases of the junction left unmatched. Germline assignment: CDR1 MNHEY and CDR2 SMNVEV (reference sequence). CDR3 protein: CASSLSRDRGETQYF. In nucleotides, the CDR3 is TGTGCCAGCAGTTTATCGAGGGACAGGGGGGAGACCCAGTACTTC.

The chain is built from TRBV6-6 and TRBJ1-1; unclear D gene. CDR1 MNHNY and CDR2 SVGAGI come from the germline V gene (reference sequence). The CDR3 sequence is 14 residues long. Trimming left V 5 bases short and J 3 bases short, with 13 bases between. The CDR3 spells CASSSRLADTEAFF. The CDR3 DNA follows: TGTGCCAGCAGTAGTCGACTGGCGGACACTGAAGCTTTCTTT.

The genes are TRBV7-9 and TRBJ2-3; 11 positions match TRBD1. The germline V gene encodes CDR1 SEHNR and CDR2 FQNEAQ (reference sequence). This CDR3 contains 15 residues. V dropped 5 bases and J dropped 6; count of bases not matched to a gene: 7. CDR3 loop: CASSDGTGGRDTQYF. The CDR3 DNA follows: TGTGCCAGCAGCGATGGGACAGGGGGTCGGGATACGCAGTATTTT.

The rearrangement joins TRBV7-2 to TRBJ2-7; 8 nucleotides align to TRBD1. Trimming cost V 4 bases and J 3 bases; bases outside gene matches: 8. The CDR3 runs to 15 residues. From germline, CDR1 is SGHTA and CDR2 FQGNSA. CDR3 in amino acids: CASSSDRGLYYEQYF. The CDR3 DNA reads TGTGCCAGCAGCTCCGACAGGGGCTTATACTACGAGCAGTACTTC.

J is TRBJ1-1 and V is TRBV27; 7 bases are shared with TRBD1. Germline V gene sequence: CDR1 MNHEY, CDR2 SMNVEV (reference sequence). The CDR3 sequence is 18 residues long. After removal of 2 bases from V and 0 bases from J, the junction contained 12 bases not matched to a gene. The CDR3 loop reads CASSLHATGDPVNTEAFF. CDR3 nucleotide sequence: TGTGCCAGCAGTTTACACGCTACAGGGGATCCCGTGAACACTGAAGCTTTCTTT.

The chain has TRBV28 and TRBJ1-2; TRBD1 is a possible D gene (6 bases). CDR3 length: 13 residues. Trimming left V 7 bases short and J 12 bases short, with 21 bases between. The germline V gene encodes CDR1 MDHEN and CDR2 SYDVKM. The CDR3 region has the DNA TGTGCCAGCACCCTAGGGGGAACAGGTTTTCACACCTTC. It yields the protein CASTLGGTGFHTF.

The chain recombines TRBV28 with TRBJ1-4; D unclear. The length of the CDR3 is 14 residues. Germline assignment: CDR1 MDHEN and CDR2 SYDVKM. Trimming took 3 bases from V and 7 from J, leaving 12 bases between them. The CDR3 protein is CASSFHGLGEKLFF. The CDR3 bases are TGTGCCAGCAGTTTCCATGGGCTGGGTGAAAAACTGTTTTTT.

The V call is TRBV9, the J call TRBJ1-2; 7 nucleotides match TRBD1. CDR1 and CDR2 (germline): SGDLS, YYNGEE. This CDR3 has 14 amino acids. The ends lost 0 bases at V and 7 bases at J; junction bases unmatched: 6. The DNA for the CDR3 is TGTGCCAGCAGCGTAGCAGGACAGGATGGTGGCTACACCTTC. Amino acids: CASSVAGQDGGYTF.

The chain couples TRBV19 to TRBJ2-2; D not certain. Trimming stripped 7 bases from V and 1 base from J, with 10 bases between. Germline lookup yields CDR1 LNHDA and CDR2 SQIVND (reference sequence). This CDR3 contains 14 residues. The CDR3 spells CASNHRGNTGELFF. The CDR3 DNA follows: TGTGCCAGTAACCACCGAGGGAACACCGGGGAGCTGTTTTTT.

This rearrangement joins TRBV13 to TRBJ1-2; the D gene is possibly TRBD1 (5 bases). Deletions cut 2 bases from V and 4 bases from J, with 14 bases between. The CDR3 is 15 residues long. Per the germline V gene, CDR1 is PRHDT and CDR2 is FYEKMQ (reference sequence). For the CDR3, the DNA is TGTGCCAGCAGCTTAAGGGGATATGGAAGCTATGGCTACACCTTC. The encoded protein is CASSLRGYGSYGYTF. Filled out from reference TRBV13 and TRBJ1-2, the complete variable domain reads AAGVIQSPRHLIKEKRETATLKCYPIPRHDTVYWYQQGPGQDPQFLISFYEKMQSDKGSIPDRFSAQQFSDYHSELNMSSLELGDSALYFCASSLRGYGSYGYTFGSGTRLTVV.